These T cell receptor beta chains were read from a single sample in a study of T cell repertoires in cytomegalovirus infection. MiXCR, run by TCRdb on the reads, gives a single entry per CDR3 protein. The repertoire holds about 51,000 distinct CDR3 sequences, with around a fifth as singletons. No cognate antigen is known for these TCRs. The source was CD8+ T cells from cultured PBMCs, collected from culture after CMV antigen stimulation. All receptors come from a human donor in good health (CMV status not recorded). Some clones in this sample may be carry-over from other donors' samples. Each CDR3 is given with its conserved first and last residue. D genes are given only for firm matches. The listing skips clone size in some rows; elsewhere it reads once, few, many or a size class.

J gene: TRBJ1-5
clone size: few
D gene: TRBD1
V gene: TRBV5-4
CDR3 DNA: TGTGCCAGCAGCTTGGACAGGGGGCCAGGTCAGCCCCAGCATTTT
CDR3 protein: CASSLDRGPGQPQHF

J gene: TRBJ2-1
clone size: .
D gene: TRBD1
V gene: TRBV7-3
CDR3 DNA: TGTGCCAGCAGCGCGGGACAGGCACGTGAGCAGTTCTTC
CDR3 protein: CASSAGQAREQFF

J gene: TRBJ2-5
clone size: .
D gene: .
V gene: TRBV11-2
CDR3 DNA: TGTGCCAGCAGCTTAGTTTCCGGGGGAAAGACCCAGTACTTC
CDR3 protein: CASSLVSGGKTQYF

J gene: TRBJ2-1
clone size: .
D gene: .
V gene: TRBV29-1
CDR3 DNA: TGCATCGTCTGGACCCAGGGAACCTACAATGAGCAGTTCTTC
CDR3 protein: CIVWTQGTYNEQFF

J gene: TRBJ1-6
clone size: .
D gene: .
V gene: TRBV7-8
CDR3 DNA: TGTGCCAGCAGCTTAGTACGGGTCTGGGAGAGCCGGGTAGTGGCAAATTCACCCCTCCACTTT
CDR3 protein: CASSLVRVWESRVVANSPLHF

J gene: TRBJ2-7
clone size: .
D gene: .
V gene: TRBV6-6
CDR3 DNA: TGTGCCAGCAGTTATCAGCCGGCCTACGAGCAGTACTTC
CDR3 protein: CASSYQPAYEQYF

J gene: TRBJ2-7
clone size: .
D gene: .
V gene: TRBV9
CDR3 DNA: TGTGCCAGCAGCCAAGGGGTTGGCCCCTCCGAGCAGTACTTC
CDR3 protein: CASSQGVGPSEQYF

J gene: TRBJ1-1
clone size: few
D gene: .
V gene: TRBV7-2
CDR3 DNA: TGTGCCAGCAGCCTATTATACGCTGAAGCTTTCTTT
CDR3 protein: CASSLLYAEAFF

J gene: TRBJ1-2
clone size: .
D gene: .
V gene: TRBV27
CDR3 DNA: TGTGCCAGCAGTTCAGGGATGCGCTATGGCTACACCTTC
CDR3 protein: CASSSGMRYGYTF

J gene: TRBJ2-1
clone size: many
D gene: .
V gene: TRBV27
CDR3 DNA: TGTGCCAGCAGTTTATTATGGGACTCCCGGGATGAGCAGTTCTTC
CDR3 protein: CASSLLWDSRDEQFF

J gene: TRBJ2-3
clone size: .
D gene: TRBD2
V gene: TRBV7-2
CDR3 DNA: TGTGCCAGCAGCTTGGACAAGAGCGGGGGAGGCACAGATACGCAGTATTTT
CDR3 protein: CASSLDKSGGGTDTQYF

J gene: TRBJ2-5
clone size: .
D gene: TRBD1
V gene: TRBV20-1
CDR3 DNA: TGCAGTGCTACCAGCCTACAGGGGGCGGGAGAGACCCAGTACTTC
CDR3 protein: CSATSLQGAGETQYF

J gene: TRBJ2-6
clone size: .
D gene: .
V gene: TRBV13
CDR3 DNA: TGTGCCAGCAGCTTAGGCCGCACAGTCTCTGGGGCCAACGTCCTGACTTTC
CDR3 protein: CASSLGRTVSGANVLTF

J gene: TRBJ1-4
clone size: few
D gene: .
V gene: TRBV12-3/TRBV12-4
CDR3 DNA: TGTGCCAGCAGTTTAGAGAGAAGGCTTGCAACTAATGAAAAACTGTTTTTT
CDR3 protein: CASSLERRLATNEKLFF

J gene: TRBJ2-1
clone size: .
D gene: TRBD2
V gene: TRBV6-2/TRBV6-3
CDR3 DNA: TGTGCCAGCAGTTACCAGGGGACTAGCGGGAGGGGTCGATACAATGAGCAGTTCTTC
CDR3 protein: CASSYQGTSGRGRYNEQFF

J gene: TRBJ2-1
clone size: .
D gene: .
V gene: TRBV2
CDR3 DNA: TGTGCCTCCCGGGGTTCTGAGCAGTTCTTC
CDR3 protein: CASRGSEQFF

J gene: TRBJ2-3
clone size: few
D gene: .
V gene: TRBV7-3
CDR3 DNA: TGTGCCAGCAGCTTAGTCGGTTCGGCAGATACGCAGTATTTT
CDR3 protein: CASSLVGSADTQYF

J gene: TRBJ2-7
clone size: medium-sized
D gene: TRBD1
V gene: TRBV27
CDR3 DNA: TGTGCCAGCAGCGTGGGACAGGGAGGCCCCGAGCAGTACTTC
CDR3 protein: CASSVGQGGPEQYF

J gene: TRBJ2-7
clone size: .
D gene: .
V gene: TRBV7-9
CDR3 DNA: TGTGCCAGCAGCCCTAAGACAGGCTACGAGCAGTACTTC
CDR3 protein: CASSPKTGYEQYF

J gene: TRBJ2-7
clone size: many
D gene: TRBD1
V gene: TRBV20-1
CDR3 DNA: TGCAGTGCTAGAGGGACAGGGGGGGGTATAGAGCAGTACTTC
CDR3 protein: CSARGTGGGIEQYF

J gene: TRBJ1-1
clone size: few
D gene: .
V gene: TRBV12-3/TRBV12-4
CDR3 DNA: TGTGCCAGCAGTTTCGCCGATGAAGCTTTCTTT
CDR3 protein: CASSFADEAFF

J gene: TRBJ2-1
clone size: .
D gene: .
V gene: TRBV4-3
CDR3 DNA: TGCGCCAGCAGCCAAGATGGCAGTGGCTCCTACAATGAGCAGTTCTTC
CDR3 protein: CASSQDGSGSYNEQFF

J gene: TRBJ1-1
clone size: .
D gene: .
V gene: TRBV7-9
CDR3 DNA: TGTGCCAGCAGCTTAGGGATCACTGAAGCTTTCTTT
CDR3 protein: CASSLGITEAFF

J gene: TRBJ1-1
clone size: few
D gene: .
V gene: TRBV7-2
CDR3 DNA: TGTGCCAGCAGCTTAGGCACGACGCCTCTCACTGAAGCTTTCTTT
CDR3 protein: CASSLGTTPLTEAFF

J gene: TRBJ2-5
clone size: .
D gene: .
V gene: TRBV11-2
CDR3 DNA: TGTGCCAGCAGCCGCGGGGGCCGGGGGCAAGAGACCCAGTACTTC
CDR3 protein: CASSRGGRGQETQYF

J gene: TRBJ1-1
clone size: many
D gene: .
V gene: TRBV28
CDR3 DNA: TGTGCCAGCAGCTCACTCACAGGGTTTCAAGTTGAAGCTTTCTTT
CDR3 protein: CASSSLTGFQVEAFF

J gene: TRBJ2-1
clone size: few
D gene: .
V gene: TRBV15
CDR3 DNA: TGTGCCACCAGCCCCAGAGGGGGGCTAAGGAATGAGCAGTTCTTC
CDR3 protein: CATSPRGGLRNEQFF

J gene: TRBJ1-3
clone size: few
D gene: TRBD1
V gene: TRBV20-1
CDR3 DNA: TGCAGTGCTACTTACAGGGGAGCTGGAAACACCATATATTTT
CDR3 protein: CSATYRGAGNTIYF

J gene: TRBJ2-5
clone size: .
D gene: TRBD1
V gene: TRBV11-2
CDR3 DNA: TGTGCCAGCAGCTCCCGGAGGGACAGGAGAAAAGAGACCCAGTACTTC
CDR3 protein: CASSSRRDRRKETQYF

J gene: TRBJ2-3
clone size: .
D gene: TRBD2
V gene: TRBV6-5
CDR3 DNA: TGTGCCCGCAGTTACACTAGCGGGGGGCATACGCAGTATTTT
CDR3 protein: CARSYTSGGHTQYF

J gene: TRBJ2-3
clone size: .
D gene: .
V gene: TRBV7-3
CDR3 DNA: TGTGCCAGCAGCCCTCGTTGGGGCAGCACAGATACGCAGTATTTT
CDR3 protein: CASSPRWGSTDTQYF

J gene: TRBJ2-7
clone size: .
D gene: TRBD1
V gene: TRBV7-2
CDR3 DNA: TGTGCCAGCAGCCTGACAGGGAACGAGCAGTACTTC
CDR3 protein: CASSLTGNEQYF

J gene: TRBJ1-2
clone size: few
D gene: .
V gene: TRBV7-9
CDR3 DNA: TGTGCCAGCAGCAGAGATGCAGGAGATAGGAGGCCTAACTATGGCTACACCTTC
CDR3 protein: CASSRDAGDRRPNYGYTF

J gene: TRBJ2-1
clone size: .
D gene: .
V gene: TRBV7-2
CDR3 DNA: TGTGCCAGCAGCTTAGCGGTATCCTACAATGAGCAGTTCTTC
CDR3 protein: CASSLAVSYNEQFF

J gene: TRBJ2-1
clone size: .
D gene: .
V gene: TRBV7-9
CDR3 DNA: TGTGCCAGCAGCTTAGCGGGGAGCAGCATCTACAATGAGCAGTTCTTC
CDR3 protein: CASSLAGSSIYNEQFF

J gene: TRBJ1-1
clone size: many
D gene: .
V gene: TRBV7-2
CDR3 DNA: TGTGCCAGCAGCTACACGGAGGGCACTGAAGCTTTCTTT
CDR3 protein: CASSYTEGTEAFF

J gene: TRBJ2-7
clone size: few
D gene: TRBD1
V gene: TRBV27
CDR3 DNA: TGTGCCAGCAGTTTAGGGACAGGGGGCCCCTACGAGCAGTACTTC
CDR3 protein: CASSLGTGGPYEQYF

J gene: TRBJ1-6
clone size: .
D gene: TRBD1
V gene: TRBV13
CDR3 DNA: TGTGCCAGCAGCGGGCAGGGGGCGTTTGACTCACCCCTCCACTTT
CDR3 protein: CASSGQGAFDSPLHF

J gene: TRBJ1-5
clone size: many
D gene: .
V gene: TRBV28
CDR3 DNA: TGTGCCAGCAACAGTGTCCGAGGTCAGCCCCAGCATTTT
CDR3 protein: CASNSVRGQPQHF